The TCR beta chain described here comes from a study of blood T cell repertoires in COVID-19. At the level of the study: COVID-19 samples, acute and convalescent, were from the United States, Italy and Spain. The analysed material was cDNA or gDNA that came from T cells, B-cell-depleted T cells, or PBMCs.

This clone occurred a few times. In the authors' workflow: It was from reference gene primer amplification that nucleated cell counts were estimated. Measured with immunoSEQ multiplex PCR; TCRdb has only the in-frame clones, and not every one. That table gives V, J and clone size, and the DNA gave D and trimming. Altogether about 78,000 clones are present, over 70% being singletons, with the ten largest covering just under 10%. Germline CDR1 is SQVTM and CDR2 is ANQGSEA. Trimming took off 4 bases at V and 0 bases at J, with 9 bases between the two ends. The CDR3 contains 13 residues. This sequence originates from a human donor in a cohort sampled during active COVID-19. This chain links TRBV29-1 with TRBJ1-1; D is unclear. Source material: peripheral blood. This chain's CDR3 is CSVVLRMNTEAFF. The CDR3 nucleotides read TGCAGCGTTGTACTACGGATGAACACTGAAGCTTTCTTT.